This TCR beta chain is drawn from a study of control samples from healthy donors and cancer patients. Method: immunoSEQ multiplex PCR; TCRdb's copy keeps in-frame clones and lacks some. The table lists about 190,000 clones, just under 95% of them singletons, with almost 1.5% in the top ten. Germline lookup yields CDR1 MNHEY and CDR2 SVGAGI. The CDR3 totals 16 residues. Trimming pared 4 bases from V and 0 bases from J, leaving 15 bases between. Material: blood. The chain uses TRBV6-5 and TRBJ1-1; D remains unclear. The clonotype comes from a man between 18 and 29 years old in good health. The CDR3 nucleotides read TGTGCCAGCAGTTCCCCGGGCCGCACTTTGAACACTGAAGCTTTCTTT. Translated, it gives CASSSPGRTLNTEAFF.